This TCR beta chain was observed in a study of shared clonotypes between healthy human individuals. Repertoires were generated with immunoSEQ multiplex PCR, while TCRdb's copy carries only in-frame clones and drops some. This table has about 490,000 clones, roughly 80% appearing once. V was clipped by 1 base and J by 2 bases, with 12 bases between them. The CDR3 is 15 amino acids. Germline V gene lookup returns CDR1 SGHTA and CDR2 FQGNSA. Sequenced: PBMCs. The sequence was collected from a woman in her 40s in good health. Some clones in this sample may be carry-over from other donors' samples. The V call is TRBV7-2, the J call TRBJ2-7, with D perhaps matching TRBD1 (6 bases). CDR3 in DNA: TGTGCCAGCAGCTTAGAGACAGGTACCGCCTACGAGCAGTACTTC. Protein sequence: CASSLETGTAYEQYF.